Included here is one TCR beta chain sequence, with context. Antigen specificity is unknown. This sample was taken from a study of T cell responses to AZD1222 COVID-19 vaccine. Germline-derived CDR1 and CDR2 are SGHNT and YYREEE (reference sequence). The CDR3 extends over 15 amino acids. Trimming took 5 bases from V and 0 from J, leaving 14 bases between them. Sequenced by immunoSEQ multiplex PCR; TCRdb stores in-frame clones only, minus some. In the table there are approximately 210,000 clones, approximately 94% of which are singletons. Study outcomes and limitations: Receipt of two AZD1222 doses was followed by a rise in Spike-specific TCR breadth and depth. Seropositivity was recorded at baseline in only 6 or 7 AZD1222 recipients. Clonal diversity was possibly underestimated, and white British individuals and females predominated among donors. Repertoire collection took place solely once the T cell response had peaked.

The receptor was derived from an adult who received the MenACWY meningococcal vaccine as a control. This chain connects TRBV5-4 to TRBJ1-1; D unresolved. The sample in question was peripheral blood, obtained 28 days after the second dose of the MenACWY control vaccine. CDR3 sequence: CASSPAPLVNTEAFF. The CDR3 DNA follows: TGTGCCAGCAGTCCCGCACCATTGGTGAACACTGAAGCTTTCTTT.